This TCR beta chain was sequenced in a study of Ad26.COV2.S vaccination and SARS-CoV-2 variants. As for the study in general: The study gave Ad26.COV2.S intramuscularly, once or twice 56 days apart. Study-level findings and limits: Possible underestimation of total T cell responses by the TCR breadth and depth analyses was noted.

With regard to this clone: Its target is not known.

Treatment indicated: roughly 19 received Ad26.COV2.S at low or high dose, single or two shots; roughly 5 received placebo; per-sample allocation not given. Sampling occurred on day 63 after the first vaccine or placebo injection. This Boston cohort included adults aged 18-55 years. Vaccination employed an Ad26 vector expressing the Wuhan-strain SARS-CoV-2 spike. Profiling relied on immunoSEQ multiplex PCR, and the TCRdb table lists in-frame clones only, not all of them. Found here are some 480,000 clones, around 85% of them singletons; the top ten hold 9.5% to 15%. This receptor was obtained from a person between 18 and 59 years old who received the Ad26.COV2.S COVID-19 vaccine or a placebo. Sequenced here: peripheral blood, sampled in a trial of Ad26.COV2.S vaccine versus placebo.

This CDR3 reads CASSAPSIGPQHF. The CDR3 DNA sequence: TGTGCCAGCAGTGCCCCGTCAATTGGACCCCAGCATTTT. The chain uses TRBV28 and TRBJ1-5, with D unclear. CDR1 is MDHEN, CDR2 SYDVKM, per germline. Trimming removed 5 bases at V and 10 bases at J, with 15 bases between. The CDR3 has 13 amino acids.